A single sample is the source of the 9 T cell receptor beta chains below, sequenced in a study of beta chain features in type 1 diabetes. Expressed TCRB transcripts were sequenced, since all the RNA that had been isolated was reverse transcribed. Sequencing used immunoSEQ multiplex PCR; TCRdb keeps in-frame clones, though not all of them. Of fewer than 250,000 clones detected, roughly an eighth appear once; the ten largest clones hold about 0.024%. Specimen: naive CD4+ T cells from blood. These receptors all stem from a middle-aged woman in good health.

The genes are TRBV5-1 and TRBJ1-2; maybe TRBD1 (5 bases). V was cut by 4 bases and J by 0 bases, with 13 bases left in between. The CDR3 extends over 15 amino acids. CDR1 SGHRS and CDR2 YFSETQ come from the germline V gene. The CDR3 loop reads CASSPLPDTNYGYTF. For the CDR3, the DNA is TGCGCCAGCAGCCCGCTCCCGGACACTAACTATGGCTACACCTTC.

The chain links TRBV4-1 to TRBJ1-5; D unclear. CDR3 length: 15 amino acids. V was shortened by 4 bases and J by 11 bases, with 21 bases between the two germline ends. Germline V gives CDR1 MGHRA, CDR2 YSYEKL. CDR3 sequence: CASSPEAGSYGAQHF. CDR3 DNA: TGCGCCAGCAGCCCTGAGGCGGGGAGCTATGGGGCCCAGCATTTT.

This clone has just a few counts. The chain has TRBV2 and TRBJ2-5; TRBD2 agrees at 9 bases. This CDR3 is built from 13 residues. Germline V gene data show CDR1 as SNHLY and CDR2 as FYNNEI. The trim removed 11 bases at V and 5 bases at J, leaving 9 bases unmatched. The CDR3 DNA follows: TGTGCCGGTTCGCGGGGGGGCTGGGAGACCCAGTACTTC. Its protein is CAGSRGGWETQYF.

The chain combines TRBV13 with TRBJ1-4; 8 nucleotides agree with TRBD1. V shed 5 bases and J 8 bases; nucleotides not matched to a gene: 7. In germline, CDR1 is PRHDT, CDR2 FYEKMQ (reference sequence). The CDR3 consists of 14 residues. In DNA, the CDR3 is TGTGCCAGCAGCAAAGACAGGGGAGGCGAAAAACTGTTTTTT. It translates to CASSKDRGGEKLFF.

This clone was detected a few times. The CDR3 DNA reads TGTGCCACCCAGTGGACAGGGTGGGACACAGATACGCAGTATTTT. Its translation is CATQWTGWDTDTQYF. The chain couples TRBV19 to TRBJ2-3; TRBD1 aligns across 8 bases. This CDR3 has 15 amino acids. Germline CDR1 reads LNHDA; CDR2 reads SQIVND (reference sequence). Germline trimming cut 10 bases from V and 2 bases from J; bases unmatched to any gene: 11.

In its sample, this clone was seen a few times. The CDR3 region is CASSSGGSYNEQFF. The DNA for the CDR3 is TGTGCCAGCAGTAGCGGGGGCTCCTACAATGAGCAGTTCTTC. The rearrangement links TRBV7-2 to TRBJ2-1, with 9 positions matching TRBD2. Per the germline V gene, CDR1 is SGHTA and CDR2 is FQGNSA. This CDR3 has 14 residues. J lost 0 bases, V lost 6 bases, and 0 bases had no gene match. Complete variable domain (other parts from reference TRBV7-2 and TRBJ2-1): GAGVSQSPSNKVTEKGKDVELRCDPISGHTALYWYRQSLGQGLEFLIYFQGNSAPDKSGLPSDRFSAERTGGSVSTLTIQRTQQEDSAVYLCASSSGGSYNEQFFGPGTRLTVL.

This clone came up many times. The chain recombines TRBV29-1 with TRBJ2-7; D perhaps matches TRBD2 (6 bases). This CDR3 is 14 amino acids long. CDR1 and CDR2 from the germline V gene are SQVTM and ANQGSEA. Between the trimmed V and J ends, which lost 4 bases and 3 bases, there was a span of 16 bases. CDR3 coding DNA: TGCAGCGTTGCCTCACGTCTAGCGAGCTACGAGCAGTACTTC. Protein: CSVASRLASYEQYF.

This clone was recorded a few times. The chain joins TRBV5-4 to TRBJ2-3, with D perhaps matching TRBD1 (6 bases). The CDR3 has 14 residues. Germline V CDR1 and CDR2: SGHNT, YYREEE (reference sequence). V was cut by 4 bases and J by 4 bases, with 13 bases left in between. Written as DNA, the CDR3 is TGTGCCAGCAGCCCGACAGGTCGGGCAGATACGCAGTATTTT. The encoded protein is CASSPTGRADTQYF.

The chain uses TRBV2 and TRBJ2-7, with TRBD1 matching over 9 bases. J gave up 0 bases and V 4 bases, and 4 bases lay outside the gene matches. Looked up from germline, CDR1 is SNHLY and CDR2 is FYNNEI. The CDR3 is 15 residues long. The CDR3: CASSGDRASSYEQYF. CDR3 DNA: TGTGCCAGCAGTGGGGACAGGGCGAGCTCCTACGAGCAGTACTTC.